This is a list of T cell receptor beta chains from one sample in a study of blood T cells in healthy people across ages. MiXCR, run by TCRdb on the 5' RACE reads, gives a single entry per CDR3 protein. The sample comprises some 690,000 distinct CDR3 sequences, 22% of which are singletons, and about 22% rests with the top ten. Sequencing was performed on blood. The receptors were gathered from a man aged 65-85 years in good health. Each CDR3 is given with its conserved first and last residue. A D gene is named only where the DNA matches it firmly. The size entry is marked missing in some rows and otherwise reads once, few, many or a size class.

d_call,v_call,clone_size,j_call,cdr3_aa,cdr3_nt
-,TRBV6-6,-,TRBJ2-4,CASRQILTKNIQYF,TGTGCCAGCAGGCAAATACTAACCAAAAACATTCAGTACTTC
TRBD2,TRBV20-1,-,TRBJ2-7,CSARAGGPQGSNEQYF,TGCAGTGCTAGAGCGGGGGGGCCTCAGGGTTCCAACGAGCAGTACTTC
-,TRBV7-8,-,TRBJ2-1,CASRPNSGHNEQFF,TGTGCCAGCAGACCCAATAGCGGCCACAATGAGCAGTTCTTC
TRBD1,TRBV6-5,few,TRBJ1-2,CASRTRQGGGGYTF,TGTGCCAGCAGAACGCGACAGGGCGGTGGCGGCTACACCTTC
TRBD2,TRBV7-2,-,TRBJ2-7,CASSSPQGLAGAYEQYF,TGTGCCAGCAGCTCCCCACAGGGGCTAGCGGGAGCGTACGAGCAGTACTTC
-,TRBV12-3/TRBV12-4,-,TRBJ1-5,CASSLRGTPSNQPQHF,TGTGCCAGCAGTTTGAGGGGCACTCCTAGCAATCAGCCCCAGCATTTT
-,TRBV18,-,TRBJ2-3,CASSPVDSTDTQYF,TGTGCCAGCTCACCAGTTGACAGCACAGATACGCAGTATTTT
TRBD1,TRBV10-3,-,TRBJ2-3,CAISNSGTGDTDTQYF,TGTGCCATCAGCAACTCCGGGACAGGGGATACAGATACGCAGTATTTT
TRBD2,TRBV20-1,-,TRBJ2-1,CSARPSGTSDYNEQFF,TGCAGTGCTAGACCCTCGGGGACTAGCGATTACAATGAGCAGTTCTTC
TRBD2,TRBV11-2,few,TRBJ2-1,CASSLIFSGGNHEQFF,TGTGCCAGCAGCTTAATTTTTAGCGGGGGGAACCATGAGCAGTTCTTC
-,TRBV3-1,many,TRBJ2-3,CASSHGGRRDTQYF,TGTGCCAGCAGCCATGGGGGACGGAGAGATACGCAGTATTTT
-,TRBV3-1,few,TRBJ2-7,CASSQDPAGYYEQYF,TGTGCCAGCAGCCAAGATCCAGCAGGGTACTACGAGCAGTACTTC
-,TRBV19,-,TRBJ1-2,CAANGDAYGYTF,TGTGCCGCCAACGGGGATGCCTATGGCTACACCTTC
TRBD2,TRBV20-1,-,TRBJ2-5,CSARDPSRASGQETQYF,TGCAGTGCTAGAGACCCCAGTAGGGCTAGCGGCCAAGAGACCCAGTACTTC
TRBD2,TRBV29-1,-,TRBJ2-3,CSAPLAGGTDTQYF,TGCAGCGCTCCACTAGCGGGGGGCACAGATACGCAGTATTTT
-,TRBV21-1,-,TRBJ2-1,CASSNCRVPYNEQFF,TGTGCCAGCAGCAATTGCAGGGTCCCCTACAATGAGCAGTTCTTC
TRBD2,TRBV5-6,-,TRBJ2-1,CASSFGTSGNEQFF,TGTGCCAGCAGCTTCGGGACTAGCGGGAATGAGCAGTTCTTC
TRBD2,TRBV5-1,many,TRBJ2-1,CASSLGTSGEQFF,TGCGCCAGCAGCTTAGGGACTAGCGGAGAGCAGTTCTTC
-,TRBV20-1,-,TRBJ2-1,CSARGQTNEQFF,TGCAGTGCTAGAGGACAGACAAATGAGCAGTTCTTC
TRBD2,TRBV7-2,-,TRBJ2-1,CASRSSGRDVFF,TGTGCCAGCAGGTCTAGCGGGAGAGATGTGTTCTTC
TRBD2,TRBV20-1,-,TRBJ2-3,CSASPVAGVGDTQYF,TGCAGTGCTAGTCCCGTAGCGGGAGTCGGGGATACGCAGTATTTT
-,TRBV24-1,-,TRBJ1-2,CASSGGKQGSPYGYTF,TGTGCCTCCTCCGGGGGAAAACAGGGTTCACCGTATGGCTACACCTTC
-,TRBV11-2,few,TRBJ2-2,CASTASGRNTGELFF,TGTGCCAGCACTGCCTCCGGGAGGAACACCGGGGAGCTGTTTTTT
-,TRBV20-1,few,TRBJ1-2,CSARDPGKRGGYTF,TGCAGTGCTAGGGATCCGGGCAAAAGGGGAGGCTACACCTTC
-,TRBV7-9,-,TRBJ2-3,CASSPAPLGDTQYF,TGTGCCAGCAGCCCTGCCCCCCTAGGAGATACGCAGTATTTT
TRBD1,TRBV20-1,few,TRBJ1-4,CSARLPRQGASNEKLFF,TGCAGTGCTAGGTTGCCACGCCAGGGGGCTTCTAATGAAAAACTGTTTTTT
-,TRBV29-1,-,TRBJ1-1,CSVRQGGDTEAFF,TGCAGCGTTCGGCAGGGTGGGGACACTGAAGCTTTCTTT
TRBD2,TRBV24-1,few,TRBJ2-2,CATSDFLLAGVNTGELFF,TGTGCCACCAGTGATTTCCTTTTAGCGGGAGTGAACACCGGGGAGCTGTTTTTT
TRBD1,TRBV5-1,-,TRBJ1-1,CASSLRTGGSGTEAFF,TGCGCCAGCAGCTTGAGGACAGGGGGCAGTGGGACTGAAGCTTTCTTT
TRBD2,TRBV20-1,few,TRBJ2-7,CSAISRLAGYEQYF,TGCAGTGCTATTTCACGGCTAGCGGGCTACGAGCAGTACTTC
TRBD1,TRBV5-1,-,TRBJ1-1,CASRTEGANTEAFF,TGCGCCAGCAGAACAGAGGGGGCTAACACTGAAGCTTTCTTT
TRBD1,TRBV7-9,-,TRBJ1-6,CASSPGQGVRSPLHF,TGTGCCAGCAGCCCTGGACAGGGCGTTCGGTCACCCCTCCACTTT
-,TRBV6-2/TRBV6-3,-,TRBJ1-1,CASRETTGRGTEAFF,TGTGCCAGCAGAGAGACTACGGGAAGGGGCACTGAAGCTTTCTTT
-,TRBV27,few,TRBJ2-3,CASYLAGTDTQYF,TGTGCCAGCTATCTAGCAGGGACAGATACGCAGTATTTT
-,TRBV7-9,many,TRBJ1-3,CASSLDMDGNTIYF,TGTGCCAGCAGCTTAGACATGGATGGAAACACCATATATTTT
-,TRBV6-4,-,TRBJ1-2,CASSDGPERGYTF,TGTGCCAGCAGTGATGGGCCAGAACGCGGTTACACCTTC
TRBD1,TRBV5-1,few,TRBJ1-4,CASSLGPPGGGEKLFF,TGCGCCAGCAGCTTGGGTCCCCCAGGGGGCGGCGAAAAACTGTTTTTT
TRBD1,TRBV6-1,-,TRBJ2-5,CASTSGQGMFRTQYF,TGTGCCAGCACCTCTGGACAGGGAATGTTCCGGACCCAGTACTTC
TRBD1,TRBV6-5,-,TRBJ1-5,CASRQGASQPQHF,TGTGCCAGCAGGCAGGGGGCAAGTCAGCCCCAGCATTTT
-,TRBV4-1,-,TRBJ2-3,CASSQGPSVSTDTQYF,TGCGCCAGCAGCCAAGGCCCTAGCGTTAGCACAGATACGCAGTATTTT
TRBD1,TRBV5-1,few,TRBJ1-4,CASSTTGAWENEKLFF,TGCGCCAGCAGCACCACAGGGGCCTGGGAAAATGAAAAACTGTTTTTT
-,TRBV5-1,few,TRBJ2-1,CASSVQLYNEQFF,TGCGCCAGCAGCGTCCAGCTGTACAATGAGCAGTTCTTC
-,TRBV5-1,-,TRBJ1-1,CASSLDEGFTEAFF,TGCGCCAGCAGCTTGGATGAGGGTTTCACTGAAGCTTTCTTT
-,TRBV20-1,few,TRBJ1-2,CSASRPEIGYGYTF,TGCAGTGCTAGCCGGCCGGAAATAGGTTATGGCTACACCTTC
-,TRBV12-3/TRBV12-4,few,TRBJ2-7,CASSPRRRGFARHEQYF,TGTGCCAGCAGTCCACGACGTAGGGGTTTTGCTCGCCACGAGCAGTACTTC
TRBD1,TRBV5-6,few,TRBJ1-4,CASSSVGGTGQRKLFF,TGTGCCAGCAGCTCCGTAGGGGGGACAGGGCAACGAAAACTGTTTTTT
TRBD1,TRBV12-3/TRBV12-4,many,TRBJ2-1,CASSLGTGGLNEQFF,TGTGCCAGCAGTTTGGGGACAGGGGGTTTGAATGAGCAGTTCTTC